This T cell receptor (beta chain) comes out of a study of graft-versus-host responses after intestinal transplantation. Study-wide background: Anti-thymocyte globulin induction was given to all recipients, followed by tacrolimus and steroids for 2 to 3 years.

TCRdb's copy holds only in-frame clones and misses some; the assay was immunoSEQ multiplex PCR. The sample yields roughly 99,000 clones, around 86% seen once. This clone was seen a single time. What it recognizes is unknown. The V and J ends lost 0 bases and 4 bases, in that order; junction bases with no gene match: 9. The CDR3 is 17 amino acids. Germline CDR1 and CDR2: LGHNA and YNFKEQ. Regarding the study as a whole: Allograft clonal ratios (graft-versus-host to host-versus-graft) were high in patients who had graft-donor T cell macrochimerism. Early post-transplant declines in HvG were associated with peak levels of circulating GvH clones. Detection of GvH clones occurred in recipient marrow, and some had their first appearance in ileum or blood.

The receptor was derived from a human patient who received an intestinal transplant, so some T cells may come from the graft donor. This specimen consisted of PBMCs, obtained 255 days after intestinal transplant. The V call is TRBV4-2, the J call TRBJ1-2, with 9 bases identical to TRBD1. In DNA, the CDR3 is TGTGCCAGCAGCCAAGAGGGACAGGGCGGGCCCCTCTATGGCTACACCTTC. Translating gives CASSQEGQGGPLYGYTF.